These 26 T cell receptor beta chains originate from one sample sequenced in a study of CD8 T cells in ankylosing spondylitis (dated by TCRdb to 2017 to 2019). Preparation of the library involved 5' RACE. The sequencer listed for this sample is Illumina HiSeq 2500. Using fastp trimming at Q25 and MiXCR clonotype assembly, TCRdb reanalyzed the public sequencing data and kept in-frame beta chains. Each CDR3 protein appears once, grouped with its most common genes and DNA. The sample profile shows some 150,000 distinct CDR3 sequences; around 10% of them were found once. The ten biggest clones cover around 4.1% of the sample. The sequencing input was blood, either unsorted or a sorted T cell fraction (not recorded which). These receptor sequences come from a female donor with ankylosing spondylitis or in good health (not recorded which).

This clonotype appeared a single time. V and J are TRBV12-3 or TRBV12-4 and TRBJ1-2, with 8 bases matching TRBD1. V trimming: 10 bases; J trimming: 1 base; junction bases outside the gene matches: 8. The CDR3 covers 14 residues. Here the CDR3 DNA reads TGTGCCATCGGCGGGACAGGTGATAACTATGGCTACACCTTC. It translates to CAIGGTGDNYGYTF.

About this clonotype: This may be a read error: a much more frequent sequence differs by one nucleotide. The genes are TRBV20-1 and TRBJ2-2; D remains ambiguous. V lost 6 bases and J lost 0, with 23 bases in between. The CDR3 extends over 18 amino acids. Germline CDR1 is DFQATT and CDR2 is SNEGSKA (reference sequence). The CDR3 DNA reads TGCAGTGCCCAAGCTATGGGCAGTTACTTCGCGAACACCGGGGAGCTGTTTTTT. Translated, it gives CSAQAMGSYFANTGELFF.

A few counts support this clonotype. This CDR3 reads CASSLGGIKETQYF. The CDR3 coding sequence is TGTGCCAGCAGCTTAGGGGGGATTAAAGAGACCCAGTACTTC. V usage is TRBV7-7 and J usage is TRBJ2-5; D assignment may be TRBD1 or TRBD2 (5 bases each). The CDR3 loop spans 14 amino acids. V lost 1 base, J lost 3 bases, and 9 bases lay in between. Germline CDR1 and CDR2: SSHAT and FNYEAQ (reference sequence).

Of note for this clonotype: One end of the junction does not line up with germline, which may come from a read error. The rearrangement uses TRBV11-2 and TRBJ1-2, with D perhaps TRBD1 (6 bases). Germline lookup yields CDR1 SGHAT and CDR2 FQNNGV. The CDR3 has 19 residues. CDR3 amino acids: CASSLVSKGGSSYSGGYPF. As DNA, the CDR3 is TGCGCCAGCAGCTTAGTCTCTAAGGGGGGTTCGAGTTATTCGGGTGGCTACCCCTTC.

This clonotype was seen repeatedly, ten times or more. This chain links TRBV20-1 with TRBJ1-3; 7 bases agree with TRBD1. After removal of 6 bases from V and 0 bases from J, the junction contained 5 bases not matched to a gene. CDR1 and CDR2 (germline): DFQATT, SNEGSKA (reference sequence). This CDR3 contains 14 residues. The CDR3 reads CSAVGGHSGNTIYF. The DNA for the CDR3 is TGCAGTGCGGTAGGGGGCCACTCTGGAAACACCATATATTTT.

This clonotype was detected many times. V gene TRBV5-5 combines with J gene TRBJ2-3; D not resolved. Germline V gene lookup returns CDR1 SGHKS and CDR2 YYEKEE (reference sequence). The CDR3 runs 14 residues. Deletions cut 0 bases from V and 7 bases from J, with 12 bases between. The CDR3 sequence: CASSLGPPPNTQYF. The CDR3 DNA sequence: TGTGCCAGCAGCTTGGGACCCCCACCAAATACGCAGTATTTT.

This clonotype was counted ten times or more. The V gene is TRBV30, the J gene TRBJ1-1, with D perhaps matching TRBD1 (6 bases). This CDR3 has 12 residues. V was cut by 0 bases and J by 9 bases, with 11 bases left in between. Germline V CDR1 and CDR2: GTSNPN, SVGIG (reference sequence). The CDR3 sequence: CAWSVRGTKAFF. The CDR3 nucleotides read TGTGCCTGGAGTGTAAGGGGGACGAAAGCTTTCTTT.

This clonotype has at least ten counts. The chain combines TRBV7-2 with TRBJ2-7; 11 nucleotides agree with TRBD2. J gave up 2 bases and V 0 bases, and 6 bases lay outside the gene matches. Germline assignment: CDR1 SGHTA and CDR2 FQGNSA. This CDR3 spans 17 amino acids. DNA of the CDR3: TGTGCCAGCAGCTTAGCGCTACTAGCGGGAGATCCCTACGAGCAGTACTTC. Translated, it gives CASSLALLAGDPYEQYF.

This clonotype was seen at least ten times. The V gene is TRBV5-1, the J gene TRBJ1-1; 8 bases are a match to TRBD1. The CDR3 consists of 12 residues. The trim removed 5 bases at V and 5 bases at J, leaving 2 bases unmatched. Germline-derived CDR1 and CDR2 are SGHRS and YFSETQ. CDR3 sequence reads: CASRTGETEAFF. The CDR3 DNA is TGCGCCAGCAGGACAGGGGAAACTGAAGCTTTCTTT.

This clonotype has ten or more counts. The gene calls are TRBV23-1 and TRBJ2-5; no reliable D call. TRBV23-1 is an ORF; its function is uncertain. The length of the CDR3 is 10 residues. Trimming removed 5 bases from V and 3 bases from J, with 1 base in between. Here the CDR3 reads CASSKETQYF. In DNA, the CDR3 is TGCGCCAGCAGTAAAGAGACCCAGTACTTC.

The sample holds many counts of this clonotype. V and J are TRBV5-1 and TRBJ2-2, with D maybe TRBD1 (6 bases). The V and J ends lost 4 bases and 6 bases respectively, with 16 bases between them. The CDR3 covers 15 residues. CDR1 and CDR2 (germline): SGHRS, YFSETQ. The chain's CDR3 is CASSPNNGQSGELFF. The CDR3 DNA is TGCGCCAGCAGCCCAAACAACGGACAGTCCGGGGAGCTGTTTTTT.

The V gene is TRBV28, the J gene TRBJ2-5, with D possibly TRBD1 on 7 matching bases. CDR1 and CDR2 from the germline V gene are MDHEN and SYDVKM. This CDR3 is 15 amino acids long. V lost 7 bases and J 4 bases, leaving 19 bases between the germline ends. The CDR3 nucleotides read TGTGCCAGCACCCCCGCCGGAGGGGGCAGAGAGACCCAGTACTTC. Translation gives CASTPAGGGRETQYF.

Points on this clonotype: With a much larger clone just one base away, this may be a read error. This CDR3 fails to terminate in the conserved phenylalanine or tryptophan, so it likely reflects a read error. The V call is TRBV20-1, the J call TRBJ2-1; 15 bases are a match to TRBD2. CDR1 and CDR2 from the germline V gene are DFQATT and SNEGSKA (reference sequence). This CDR3 has 16 amino acids. Trimming removed 1 base from V and 6 bases from J; junction bases left unmatched: 4. Written as DNA, the CDR3 is TGCAGTGCTAGAGCCGGGACTAGCGGGGGGTTCAATGAGCAGTTCTTA. Protein sequence: CSARAGTSGGFNEQFL.

This clonotype was recorded many times. V is TRBV4-1 and J is TRBJ2-7, with D uncertain. The germline gives CDR1 MGHRA, CDR2 YSYEKL. CDR3 length: 14 amino acids. V was clipped by 1 base and J by 0 bases, with 7 bases between them. The CDR3 DNA reads as TGCGCCAGCAGCCAAGGTGGTATCTCCTACGAGCAGTACTTC. It specifies CASSQGGISYEQYF.

The sample holds one count of this clonotype. An end of the junction does not agree with germline; a read error may underlie this. The rearrangement uses TRBV6-6 and TRBJ2-7, with TRBD1 as a possible D gene (6 bases). Germline V gene sequence: CDR1 MNHNY, CDR2 SVGAGI (reference sequence). The CDR3 covers 13 residues. In DNA form, the CDR3 reads TGTGTCAGCAGTTACGGACAGTCCTACGAGCAGTACTTC. Amino acid sequence: CVSSYGQSYEQYF.

This clonotype was observed many times. V usage is TRBV7-2 and J usage is TRBJ1-1; TRBD1 matches at 7 bases. The CDR3 length is 14 residues. With V trimmed by 6 bases and J by 0 bases, 4 bases remained unmatched. Germline CDR1 and CDR2: SGHTA and FQGNSA. CDR3 nucleotide sequence: TGTGCCAGCAGATTCGGGACAGTGAACACTGAAGCTTTCTTT. Encoded protein: CASRFGTVNTEAFF.

The chain recombines TRBV5-5 with TRBJ1-4, with D unclear. V gave up 1 base and J gave up 6 bases, with 1 base separating them. The germline CDR1 and CDR2 sequences are SGHKS and YYEKEE (reference sequence). The CDR3 length is 11 residues. The CDR3 loop is CASSLYEKLFF. In DNA, the CDR3 is TGTGCCAGCAGCTTGTATGAAAAACTGTTTTTT.

This clonotype turned up a few times. This sequence joins TRBV5-1 and TRBJ1-2, with TRBD1 matching 7 bases. V gave up 4 bases and J gave up 2 bases; unmatched junction bases: 5. This CDR3 region has 14 residues. Germline V lookup: CDR1 SGHRS, CDR2 YFSETQ. Here the CDR3 reads CASSVGQSNYGYTF. CDR3 in DNA: TGCGCCAGCAGCGTGGGACAGAGCAACTATGGCTACACCTTC.

This clonotype was picked up many times. The chain carries TRBV7-6 and TRBJ2-1; D gene ambiguous. Germline V gene data show CDR1 as SGHVS and CDR2 as FNYEAQ. This CDR3 spans 15 amino acids. V dropped 1 base and J dropped 6 bases, with 13 bases sitting between them. The CDR3 nucleotides read TGTGCCAGCAGCTTAGGGTACTGGGCCTCCAATGAGCAGTTCTTC. This codes for CASSLGYWASNEQFF.

This clonotype was detected ten times or more. The chain combines TRBV5-1 with TRBJ1-4; D remains ambiguous. Looked up from germline, CDR1 is SGHRS and CDR2 is YFSETQ. This CDR3 spans 14 amino acids. Trimming left V 1 base short and J 8 bases short, with 12 bases between. The CDR3 is CASSLQAREEKLFF. The DNA of the CDR3 is TGCGCCAGCAGCTTGCAGGCTCGTGAGGAAAAACTGTTTTTT.

The gene calls are TRBV12-3 or TRBV12-4 and TRBJ1-4; 7 bases are shared with TRBD1. The CDR3 covers 17 residues. V lost 3 bases and J lost 3; bases outside the gene matches: 10. The CDR3 DNA reads as TGTGCCAGCAGTTTCTGGTTTCAGGGGGGTTCTAATGAAAAACTGTTTTTT. Its translation: CASSFWFQGGSNEKLFF.

In its sample, this clonotype was seen many times. The gene calls are TRBV24-1 and TRBJ2-2; D may be TRBD1 (6 bases). Germline assignment: CDR1 KGHDR and CDR2 SFDVKD. Between the trimmed V and J ends, which lost 3 bases and 5 bases, there was a span of 12 bases. The CDR3 length is 15 residues. The CDR3 spells CATSDASQGTGELFF. As DNA, the CDR3 is TGTGCCACCAGTGATGCGTCACAGGGAACCGGGGAGCTGTTTTTT.

This clonotype has a handful of counts. This chain uses TRBV7-9 with TRBJ1-2; tentatively, D is TRBD1 (5 bases). V shed 4 bases and J shed 7 bases, with 13 bases lying between them. This CDR3 spans 13 amino acids. Germline loops: CDR1 SEHNR, CDR2 FQNEAQ (reference sequence). The CDR3 region has the DNA TGTGCCAGCAGCTCCGGGGCTGGACGTGGCTACACCTTC. Translation: CASSSGAGRGYTF.

The sample holds many counts of this clonotype. This chain links TRBV2 with TRBJ1-1, with TRBD1 identical over 7 bases. The CDR3 runs 13 residues. The V and J ends lost 2 bases and 9 bases, in that order; junction bases with no gene match: 6. Germline CDR1 reads SNHLY; CDR2 reads FYNNEI. For the CDR3, the DNA is TGTGCCAGCAGTGAAAGGGGGCGGCAGAAAGCTTTCTTT. Protein sequence: CASSERGRQKAFF.

This clonotype was seen ten or more times. The chain employs TRBV15 and TRBJ1-2, with D hard to call. V dropped 0 bases and J dropped 4 bases, with 15 bases sitting between them. Germline V gives CDR1 LNHNV, CDR2 YYDKDF (reference sequence). This CDR3 is 16 amino acids long. The CDR3 sequence is CATSRDTDRRFYGYTF. The CDR3 nucleotides are TGTGCCACCAGCAGAGATACCGACCGCCGGTTCTATGGCTACACCTTC.

About this clonotype: A much larger clone differs from this one at a single base, so this may be a read error. The V gene is TRBV7-8, the J gene TRBJ2-5, with unresolved D. The CDR3 is 13 amino acids. Germline V CDR1 and CDR2: SGHVS, FQNEAQ. The CDR3: CASSFARQETQSF. CDR3 DNA sequence: TGTGCCAGCAGCTTCGCCCGGCAAGAGACCCAGTCCTTC.